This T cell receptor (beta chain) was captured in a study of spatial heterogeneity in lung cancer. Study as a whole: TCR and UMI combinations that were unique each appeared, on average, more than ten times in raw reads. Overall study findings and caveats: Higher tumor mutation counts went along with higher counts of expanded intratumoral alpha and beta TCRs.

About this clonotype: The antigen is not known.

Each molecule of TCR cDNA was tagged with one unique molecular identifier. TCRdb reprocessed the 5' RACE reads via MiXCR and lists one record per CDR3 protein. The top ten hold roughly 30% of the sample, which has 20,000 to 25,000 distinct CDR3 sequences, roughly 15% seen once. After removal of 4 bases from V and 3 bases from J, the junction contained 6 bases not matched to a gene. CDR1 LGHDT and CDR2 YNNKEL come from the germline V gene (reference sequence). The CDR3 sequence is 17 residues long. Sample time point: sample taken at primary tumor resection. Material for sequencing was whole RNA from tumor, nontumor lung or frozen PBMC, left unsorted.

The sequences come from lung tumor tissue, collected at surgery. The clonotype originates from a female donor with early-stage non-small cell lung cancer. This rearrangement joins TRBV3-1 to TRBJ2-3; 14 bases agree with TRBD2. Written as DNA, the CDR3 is TGTGCCAGCAGCCCTGGGACTAGCGGGAGTGATACAGATACGCAGTATTTT. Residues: CASSPGTSGSDTDTQYF.